Listed below are T cell receptor beta chains from one sample, sequenced in a study of blood T cell repertoires in COVID-19. Assay: immunoSEQ multiplex PCR; the TCRdb copy retains only in-frame clones and omits some. The sample has more than 200,000 clones, approximately 86% seen once. The sample taken for sequencing was PBMCs or T cells enriched from blood (not recorded which). These receptors all come from a woman aged 45-60 years who had recovered from COVID-19. CDR3s leave out the opening cysteine and the closing phenylalanine or tryptophan.

V gene	CDR3 protein
TRBV11-1	ASSPDGGEETQY
TRBV4-1	ASSQYLGQGYEQY
TRBV5-1	ASSLGGLGYGYT
TRBV2	ASSGGTSGRVRVRNEQF
TRBV13	ASSLGLNNEQF
TRBV24-1	ATSDSGQGTGGELF
TRBV27	ASSSSSGSLYNEQF
TRBV5-4	ASSMKLADLRNEQF
TRBV4-3	ASSQDRQRGAGGVYEQY
TRBV30	AWQSGLDSPLH
TRBV27	ASSPFGSRRF
TRBV27	ASSIRQGAYTEAF
TRBV27	ASRESRDRGAGELF
TRBV10-3	AISESIGAAGYT
TRBV21-1	ASSTSGNEQY
TRBV3-1/TRBV3-2	ASSLVKTGTLAGGLDYEQY
TRBV30	AWSQGSGEQY
TRBV19	ASSLGQGQDHNSPLH
TRBV27	ASSLGTSGVRLNTQY
TRBV5-1	ASRSGAGGYEQY
TRBV2	ASRLPGTPQETQY
TRBV5-1	ASSPSGNEQF
TRBV11-1	ASSQSLSQGTREQY
TRBV7-6	ASSAPDTEAF
TRBV25-1	ASSDLSDGNEKLF
TRBV4-2	ASSQVRLAVLSSYNEQF
TRBV5-8	ASSDPRQASYGYT
TRBV20-1	SASRGSGGKNTGELF
TRBV7-9	ASSYNRDDGYT
TRBV7-2	ASRTSGSGRVNEQF
TRBV24-1	ATSDPQLRGLFS
TRBV10-3	AISESMTGGSYEQY
TRBV28	ASSEGGRELTEAF
TRBV5-1	ASSVAGQYPNEQF
TRBV7-2	ASRTGTSGRETQY
TRBV5-5	ASSGTGGRNTEAF
TRBV4-1	ASSQPTGLASFGSYNEQF